Sequencing of this T cell receptor (beta chain) was carried out in a study of post-analysis software for immune sequencing data. In the study overall: Patients with relapsing-remitting, secondary progressive and progressive-relapsing multiple sclerosis courses were all represented.

Whole-study findings and limits: Samples from a shared batch, those prepared together, strongly co-clustered by F measure. A handful of TRBV segments occurring more often in patients than controls included TRBV5-6, TRBV5-1 and TRBV20-1. Compared with controls, patients showed significantly lower normalized Chao1 diversity.

This clonotype was seen a handful of times. What it binds is not known. Trimming took off 1 base at V and 2 bases at J, with 11 bases between the two ends. Germline V gene lookup returns CDR1 SGHVS and CDR2 FQNEAQ. The CDR3 sequence is 15 residues long. TCR beta cDNA libraries had unique molecular identifiers. There were roughly 0.95 to 11 million T cells, and about 500,000 cDNA molecules came from them. Via MiXCR, TCRdb re-called the PCR reads, giving one row per CDR3 protein. The repertoire holds some 370,000 distinct CDR3 sequences, with around a third as singletons. The source material was blood. The TCR was taken from a girl aged 10-17 years with multiple sclerosis. This rearrangement joins TRBV7-8 to TRBJ1-2, with unresolved D. CDR3 amino acids: CASSLGTRVNYGYTF. CDR3 sequence (DNA): TGTGCCAGCAGCTTAGGTACACGGGTAAACTATGGCTACACCTTC.